This TCR beta chain was captured in a study of early T cells in non-severe SARS-CoV-2 infection. Study-wide results and caveats: VDJdb matching, biased toward anti-spike CD8 responses, missed private and CD4 specificities.

This clonotype turned up a few times. Antigen unknown. V was cut by 5 bases and J by 5 bases, with 10 bases left in between. Germline assignment: CDR1 MDHEN and CDR2 SYDVKM. The CDR3 runs to 13 residues. TCRdb independently ran MiXCR on the 5' RACE reads; one entry per CDR3 protein. The sample includes about 55,000 distinct CDR3 sequences, about 16% seen only once; the top ten take about 9.1%. The starting material was whole blood, obtained at baseline. This chain connects TRBV28 to TRBJ1-5; D possibly corresponds to TRBD1 (5 bases). The TCR originated in an adult who was a healthcare worker with PCR-confirmed SARS-CoV-2 infection or an uninfected control (not recorded which). The CDR3 spells CASSRGGYQPQHF. CDR3 nucleotides: TGTGCCAGCAGTCGTGGGGGGTATCAGCCCCAGCATTTT. Full variable domain (missing parts from reference TRBV28 and TRBJ1-5): DVKVTQSSRYLVKRTGEKVFLECVQDMDHENMFWYRQDPGLGLRLIYFSYDVKMKEKGDIPEGYSVSREKKERFSLILESASTNQTSMYLCASSRGGYQPQHFGDGTRLSIL.